These T cell receptor beta chains were read from a single sample in a study of T cell changes during pregnancy in multiple sclerosis. Sequencing used immunoSEQ multiplex PCR; TCRdb keeps in-frame clones, though not all of them. The profile shows 50,000 to 65,000 clones, more than 85% of them singletons. Sequencing was performed on peripheral blood, taken in the first trimester of pregnancy. The receptors were gathered from a female donor with multiple sclerosis, enrolled in a pregnancy study. CDR3s include the opening cysteine and the closing phenylalanine or tryptophan. Fields, in order: D gene, J gene, CDR3 length, clone size, V gene, CDR3 DNA, CDR3 protein. The D gene is left open where the match is weak. Where a row states a size, it is once, few, many or the class of an expanded clone; other rows omit it.

-,TRBJ1-5,13,few,TRBV19,TGTGCCAGTGCACCAAATTTCGGTCAGCCCCAGCATTTT,CASAPNFGQPQHF
-,TRBJ2-7,11,once,TRBV7-8,TGTGCCAGCAGCTTAGGTAACGAGCAGTACTTC,CASSLGNEQYF
-,TRBJ1-4,16,-,TRBV10-3,TGTGCCATCAGCCCCAGGGGCCTGGCAACTAATGAAAAACTGTTTTTT,CAISPRGLATNEKLFF
-,TRBJ1-1,13,-,TRBV2,TGTGCCAGCAAGTCACTTGGGGGGACTGAAGCTTTCTTT,CASKSLGGTEAFF
TRBD1,TRBJ2-5,16,-,TRBV7-6,TGTGCCAGCAGCTTAGGTGGCAGGGGGAACCAAGAGACCCAGTACTTC,CASSLGGRGNQETQYF
-,TRBJ2-3,16,-,TRBV19,TGTGCCAGTAGTTCCCCTTTGGGGGGTTCCACAGATACGCAGTATTTT,CASSSPLGGSTDTQYF
TRBD1,TRBJ2-5,16,-,TRBV5-6,TGTGCCAGCAGCTTGGAGGCGGACAGGTGGCGGGAGACCCAGTACTTC,CASSLEADRWRETQYF
-,TRBJ2-3,13,-,TRBV6-1,TGTGCCAGCAGTGAACCACAGGCAGATACGCAGTATTTT,CASSEPQADTQYF
-,TRBJ1-1,14,-,TRBV4-2,TGTGCCAGCAGCCGCCCTTCTAGGGAGACTGAAGCTTTCTTT,CASSRPSRETEAFF
-,TRBJ1-2,13,-,TRBV9,TGTGCCAGCAGCGTAGACAGCAACTATGGCTACACCTTC,CASSVDSNYGYTF
-,TRBJ1-5,14,-,TRBV7-2,TGTGCCAGCAGCCCGTTCGGGGGTAATCAGCCCCAGCATTTT,CASSPFGGNQPQHF
TRBD1,TRBJ2-5,13,once,TRBV10-2,TGCGCCAGCTGTACAGGGGGAGGAGAGACCCAGTACTTC,CASCTGGGETQYF
-,TRBJ2-7,16,-,TRBV6-5,TGTGCCAGCAGTTACTCCCGGGACACTATTTCCTACGAGCAGTACTTC,CASSYSRDTISYEQYF
TRBD1,TRBJ2-7,15,once,TRBV7-3,TGTGCCAGCAGCTTAACCGGGACAGTAGCCTACGAGCAGTACTTC,CASSLTGTVAYEQYF
-,TRBJ1-3,14,-,TRBV4-3,TGCGCCAGCAGCCAAGCTATCCCCGTAAACACCATATATTTT,CASSQAIPVNTIYF
-,TRBJ1-1,14,-,TRBV5-4,TGTGCCAGCAGCCAACAGGTCGAGAACACTGAAGCTTTCTTT,CASSQQVENTEAFF
-,TRBJ1-6,16,-,TRBV4-1,TGCGCCAGCAGCCAAGGGGACACAGGGTGGAATTCACCCCTCCACTTT,CASSQGDTGWNSPLHF
-,TRBJ1-4,13,-,TRBV19,TGTGCCAGTAGTAGCGGGGCCCTGGAAAAACTGTTTTTT,CASSSGALEKLFF
-,TRBJ2-3,15,once,TRBV30,TGTGCCTGGAGTTGGACTTTATGGGGCACAGATACGCAGTATTTT,CAWSWTLWGTDTQYF
-,TRBJ2-5,13,-,TRBV2,TGTGCCAGCAGGGGGGGTCAGAAAGAGACCCAGTACTTC,CASRGGQKETQYF
-,TRBJ2-5,13,-,TRBV9,TGTGCCAGCAGCGTAGGAGGCGAGGGGACCCAGTACTTC,CASSVGGEGTQYF
-,TRBJ2-2,18,-,TRBV7-2,TGTGCCAGCAGCTTACCGAAACAGGGAGTCGCTTACACCGGGGAGCTGTTTTTT,CASSLPKQGVAYTGELFF